The source of this T cell receptor (beta chain) is a study of T-cell reconstitution after alpha-beta-depleted transplantation in children. Preparing the TCRbeta library involved the use of unique molecular identifiers. TCRdb ran MiXCR on the PCR reads and lists one entry per CDR3 protein. Of around 960,000 distinct CDR3 sequences in the sample, around 30% were seen once. Study-wide results and caveats: In some patients, recipient T cells and intrathymic progenitors surviving conditioning explained high day-60 diversity.

This clonotype showed up just once. As yet, its antigen is unknown. The CDR3 is made up of 14 amino acids. The V gene lost 0 bases and the J gene lost 5 bases, with 10 bases spanning the gap. Looked up from germline, CDR1 is LGHDT and CDR2 is YNNKEL (reference sequence). The TCR comes from a boy younger than two who had a stem cell transplant for SCID, so the T cells may come from the graft donor. The genes are TRBV3-1 and TRBJ2-5; D gene uncertain. The material sequenced was PBMCs, mostly from graft donor cells, taken 360 days after TCRalphabeta/CD19-depleted stem cell transplant. CDR3 DNA sequence: TGTGCCAGCAGCCAAGACTGGGCCGGGGAGACCCAGTACTTC. It yields the protein CASSQDWAGETQYF.